The T cell receptor (beta chain) under discussion was sequenced for a study of control samples from healthy donors and cancer patients. Profiling relied on immunoSEQ multiplex PCR, and the TCRdb table lists in-frame clones only, not all of them. Of 80,000 or so clones detected, just under 90% appear once; the ten largest clones hold about 5.5%. Trimming removed 8 bases from V and 4 bases from J, with 20 bases in between. CDR3 length equals 15 residues. Looked up from germline, CDR1 is LNHDA and CDR2 is SQIVND (reference sequence). This chain links TRBV19 with TRBJ1-1; possible D gene TRBD1, 5 bases. Source material: blood. This receptor was obtained from a man aged 50-60 years in good health. The CDR3 protein is CASWGLRGRPTEAFF. The CDR3 DNA reads TGTGCCAGTTGGGGGTTAAGGGGCAGACCCACTGAAGCTTTCTTT.